This TCR beta chain comes out of a study of shared clonotypes between healthy human individuals. About the research overall: The study drew on two women and a few men aged 18 to 49 as donors. Regarding the study as a whole: In four donors, approximately 5% of naive CD4 clonotypes appeared in common.

Subsets obtained from CD4+ cells comprised CD45RA+ naive and CD45RA-negative memory cells. Here immunoSEQ multiplex PCR was the method, and the copy in TCRdb shows in-frame clones only, minus some. The sample has around 700,000 clones, 74% seen once. In the case of this clone: Its antigen is unidentified.

Trimming took off 4 bases at V and 8 bases at J, with 13 bases between the two ends. Germline-derived CDR1 and CDR2 are SGHRS and YFSETQ. The CDR3 extends over 13 amino acids. The source of this sequence is a woman aged 25-40 years in good health. The specimen was memory CD4+ T cells sorted from blood. The subset here: CD45RA-negative fraction. V usage is TRBV5-1 and J usage is TRBJ2-1, with a possible D match to TRBD2 (5 bases). This chain's CDR3 is CASSHRTGYEQFF. The CDR3 bases are TGCGCCAGCAGCCACCGGACGGGGTATGAGCAGTTCTTC.